Listed here are 9 T cell receptor beta chains from one sample, sequenced in a study of T cells in tumors after PD-1 blockade. Repertoires were generated with immunoSEQ multiplex PCR, while TCRdb's copy carries only in-frame clones and drops some. This repertoire shows 8,200 or so clones, roughly 60% found once; its top ten account for roughly an eighth. Time point indicated: second of two post-therapy site-matched biopsies about two months apart. Sequenced material: tumor tissue, taken after anti-PD-1 treatment. The receptors derive from a human donor with basal cell carcinoma.

The V and J genes are TRBV6-5 and TRBJ2-7; 7 bases map to TRBD1. CDR3 length: 14 amino acids. Germline CDR1 reads MNHEY; CDR2 reads SVGAGI. V dropped 0 bases and J dropped 3; count of bases not matched to a gene: 2. CDR3: CASSYSTGNYEQYF. The CDR3 DNA reads as TGTGCCAGCAGTTACTCGACAGGGAACTACGAGCAGTACTTC.

This clone was detected a few times. The chain joins TRBV30 to TRBJ1-6, with D possibly TRBD1 on 6 matching bases. Trimming took off 0 bases at V and 9 bases at J, with 12 bases between the two ends. The CDR3 sequence is 14 residues long. Germline V CDR1 and CDR2: GTSNPN, SVGIG (reference sequence). In nucleotides, the CDR3 is TGTGCCTGGAGTGTATCAGGGGTAGGTTCACCCCTCCACTTT. Protein product: CAWSVSGVGSPLHF.

The V call is TRBV6-1, the J call TRBJ2-2; 9 nucleotides align to TRBD1. Germline V gene sequence: CDR1 MNHNS, CDR2 SASEGT. This CDR3 region has 16 residues. Unmatched junction bases numbered 8, after V lost 1 base and J lost 8 bases. The CDR3 DNA is TGTGCCAGCAGTGAAGGGGGGACAGGGCCCGCGGGGGAGCTGTTTTTT. Translated, it gives CASSEGGTGPAGELFF.

The V and J genes are TRBV24-1 and TRBJ2-1; the D is unclear. CDR3 size: 15 residues. The V gene's germline CDR1 is KGHDR and CDR2 SFDVKD. The V gene lost 5 bases and the J gene lost 4 bases, with 14 bases spanning the gap. The CDR3 spells CATSAGSAPYNEQFF. CDR3 bases: TGTGCCACCAGTGCCGGTTCCGCCCCTTACAATGAGCAGTTCTTC.

V gene TRBV29-1 combines with J gene TRBJ1-1, with D unclear. Looked up from germline, CDR1 is SQVTM and CDR2 is ANQGSEA. Trimming took 4 bases from V and 5 from J, leaving 8 bases between them. The CDR3 length is 11 residues. CDR3 nucleotide sequence: TGCAGCGTTGGTGGGTATACTGAAGCTTTCTTT. Protein product: CSVGGYTEAFF.

There are a few counts of this clone. The chain combines TRBV19 with TRBJ1-2, with D tentatively TRBD1 (6 bases). CDR1 and CDR2 from the germline V gene are LNHDA and SQIVND (reference sequence). Trimming left V 0 bases short and J 6 bases short, with 20 bases between. The CDR3 contains 17 residues. Here the CDR3 reads CASSIDLRGTLIDGYTF. The CDR3 bases are TGTGCCAGTAGTATAGATCTACGGGGGACACTCATTGATGGCTACACCTTC. Using reference TRBV19 and TRBJ1-2 for the parts outside the CDR3, the full variable domain is DGGITQSPKYLFRKEGQNVTLSCEQNLNHDAMYWYRQDPGQGLRLIYYSQIVNDFQKGDIAEGYSVSREKKESFPLTVTSAQKNPTAFYLCASSIDLRGTLIDGYTFGSGTRLTVV.

This sequence joins TRBV10-3 and TRBJ1-2; no clear D gene. V was trimmed by 9 bases and J by 4 bases, leaving 15 bases between them. The CDR3 is 13 residues long. Germline V gene lookup returns CDR1 ENHRY and CDR2 SYGVKD. The CDR3 DNA sequence: TGTGCCATTCGAAGCCGGGCCAGCTATGGCTACACCTTC. This codes for CAIRSRASYGYTF.

This clone is labeled as medium-sized. This rearrangement joins TRBV20-1 to TRBJ2-1, with D hard to call. There are 11 residues in the CDR3. Looked up from germline, CDR1 is DFQATT and CDR2 is SNEGSKA (reference sequence). V was shortened by 4 bases and J by 9 bases, with 10 bases between the two germline ends. The CDR3 DNA follows: TGCAGTGCTAAGTATCCCATTGAGCAGTTCTTC. Translated, it gives CSAKYPIEQFF.

The J gene is TRBJ1-3, the V gene TRBV29-1; the D gene is possibly TRBD1 (6 bases). With 3 bases removed from V and 0 bases from J, the gap between germline ends came to 6 bases. CDR3 length: 13 residues. In germline, CDR1 is SQVTM, CDR2 ANQGSEA. The CDR3 is CSVEDSSGNTIYF. The CDR3 DNA follows: TGCAGCGTTGAGGACAGCTCTGGAAACACCATATATTTT.